This paragraph covers one T cell receptor (beta chain) sequence. Its specificity is unknown. These data are taken from a study of cytomegalovirus exposure and HLA in healthy donors. Regarding the study as a whole: A later analysis by the authors found several of the most significant clusters apparently linked to common viral pathogens. With further analysis later on, most CMV-associated TCR beta chains appeared HLA-restricted. Published work reported that the classifier diagnosed cytomegalovirus status with high specificity and sensitivity.

The primer mix had 60 Vbeta and 13 Jbeta primers. The data were produced by immunoSEQ multiplex PCR, yet TCRdb's version contains in-frame clones alone and is incomplete. Across some 76,000 clones, the top ten clones capture 4% to 6% of the sample. The source material was PBMCs. This clonotype was obtained from a man aged 40-49 years in good health and CMV-seronegative.

The CDR3 nucleotides read TGTGCCAGCAGCTTAGGGGACATCTACTCCTACGAGCAGTACTTC. Translation: CASSLGDIYSYEQYF. The V and J genes are TRBV7-8 and TRBJ2-7, with a weak D call TRBD1 (6 bases). This CDR3 contains 15 residues. In germline, CDR1 is SGHVS, CDR2 FQNEAQ. The V and J ends lost 1 base and 0 bases respectively, with 10 bases between them.